This T cell receptor (beta chain) was identified in a study of CXCR3-negative and CXCR3-positive naive CD8 T cells. Overall study results and limits: Naive CXCR3-positive cells had TRB CDR3s more hydrophobic than those of CXCR3-negative naive cells.

Remarks on this clonotype: Its antigen is unknown.

With UMI labels, 5' RACE was used to prepare the TRB cDNA libraries. TCRdb derives one entry per CDR3 protein from the 5' RACE reads, leaving out DNA. The table gives over 150,000 distinct CDR3 sequences; the top ten clones make up around 0.5% of it. Sequenced: naive CXCR3+ CD8+ T cells from blood. Subset described: CD45RO-CCR7+CD27+CD95- naive CD8+ T cells expressing CXCR3 (TNR3+). The receptor's source is a human donor in good health. Some clones in this sample may be carry-over from other donors' samples.

CDR3 sequence: CASSVAGQQGINEQFF. The chain links TRBV5-1 to TRBJ2-1. The CDR3 covers 16 residues. The germline CDR1 and CDR2 sequences are SGHRS and YFSETQ.